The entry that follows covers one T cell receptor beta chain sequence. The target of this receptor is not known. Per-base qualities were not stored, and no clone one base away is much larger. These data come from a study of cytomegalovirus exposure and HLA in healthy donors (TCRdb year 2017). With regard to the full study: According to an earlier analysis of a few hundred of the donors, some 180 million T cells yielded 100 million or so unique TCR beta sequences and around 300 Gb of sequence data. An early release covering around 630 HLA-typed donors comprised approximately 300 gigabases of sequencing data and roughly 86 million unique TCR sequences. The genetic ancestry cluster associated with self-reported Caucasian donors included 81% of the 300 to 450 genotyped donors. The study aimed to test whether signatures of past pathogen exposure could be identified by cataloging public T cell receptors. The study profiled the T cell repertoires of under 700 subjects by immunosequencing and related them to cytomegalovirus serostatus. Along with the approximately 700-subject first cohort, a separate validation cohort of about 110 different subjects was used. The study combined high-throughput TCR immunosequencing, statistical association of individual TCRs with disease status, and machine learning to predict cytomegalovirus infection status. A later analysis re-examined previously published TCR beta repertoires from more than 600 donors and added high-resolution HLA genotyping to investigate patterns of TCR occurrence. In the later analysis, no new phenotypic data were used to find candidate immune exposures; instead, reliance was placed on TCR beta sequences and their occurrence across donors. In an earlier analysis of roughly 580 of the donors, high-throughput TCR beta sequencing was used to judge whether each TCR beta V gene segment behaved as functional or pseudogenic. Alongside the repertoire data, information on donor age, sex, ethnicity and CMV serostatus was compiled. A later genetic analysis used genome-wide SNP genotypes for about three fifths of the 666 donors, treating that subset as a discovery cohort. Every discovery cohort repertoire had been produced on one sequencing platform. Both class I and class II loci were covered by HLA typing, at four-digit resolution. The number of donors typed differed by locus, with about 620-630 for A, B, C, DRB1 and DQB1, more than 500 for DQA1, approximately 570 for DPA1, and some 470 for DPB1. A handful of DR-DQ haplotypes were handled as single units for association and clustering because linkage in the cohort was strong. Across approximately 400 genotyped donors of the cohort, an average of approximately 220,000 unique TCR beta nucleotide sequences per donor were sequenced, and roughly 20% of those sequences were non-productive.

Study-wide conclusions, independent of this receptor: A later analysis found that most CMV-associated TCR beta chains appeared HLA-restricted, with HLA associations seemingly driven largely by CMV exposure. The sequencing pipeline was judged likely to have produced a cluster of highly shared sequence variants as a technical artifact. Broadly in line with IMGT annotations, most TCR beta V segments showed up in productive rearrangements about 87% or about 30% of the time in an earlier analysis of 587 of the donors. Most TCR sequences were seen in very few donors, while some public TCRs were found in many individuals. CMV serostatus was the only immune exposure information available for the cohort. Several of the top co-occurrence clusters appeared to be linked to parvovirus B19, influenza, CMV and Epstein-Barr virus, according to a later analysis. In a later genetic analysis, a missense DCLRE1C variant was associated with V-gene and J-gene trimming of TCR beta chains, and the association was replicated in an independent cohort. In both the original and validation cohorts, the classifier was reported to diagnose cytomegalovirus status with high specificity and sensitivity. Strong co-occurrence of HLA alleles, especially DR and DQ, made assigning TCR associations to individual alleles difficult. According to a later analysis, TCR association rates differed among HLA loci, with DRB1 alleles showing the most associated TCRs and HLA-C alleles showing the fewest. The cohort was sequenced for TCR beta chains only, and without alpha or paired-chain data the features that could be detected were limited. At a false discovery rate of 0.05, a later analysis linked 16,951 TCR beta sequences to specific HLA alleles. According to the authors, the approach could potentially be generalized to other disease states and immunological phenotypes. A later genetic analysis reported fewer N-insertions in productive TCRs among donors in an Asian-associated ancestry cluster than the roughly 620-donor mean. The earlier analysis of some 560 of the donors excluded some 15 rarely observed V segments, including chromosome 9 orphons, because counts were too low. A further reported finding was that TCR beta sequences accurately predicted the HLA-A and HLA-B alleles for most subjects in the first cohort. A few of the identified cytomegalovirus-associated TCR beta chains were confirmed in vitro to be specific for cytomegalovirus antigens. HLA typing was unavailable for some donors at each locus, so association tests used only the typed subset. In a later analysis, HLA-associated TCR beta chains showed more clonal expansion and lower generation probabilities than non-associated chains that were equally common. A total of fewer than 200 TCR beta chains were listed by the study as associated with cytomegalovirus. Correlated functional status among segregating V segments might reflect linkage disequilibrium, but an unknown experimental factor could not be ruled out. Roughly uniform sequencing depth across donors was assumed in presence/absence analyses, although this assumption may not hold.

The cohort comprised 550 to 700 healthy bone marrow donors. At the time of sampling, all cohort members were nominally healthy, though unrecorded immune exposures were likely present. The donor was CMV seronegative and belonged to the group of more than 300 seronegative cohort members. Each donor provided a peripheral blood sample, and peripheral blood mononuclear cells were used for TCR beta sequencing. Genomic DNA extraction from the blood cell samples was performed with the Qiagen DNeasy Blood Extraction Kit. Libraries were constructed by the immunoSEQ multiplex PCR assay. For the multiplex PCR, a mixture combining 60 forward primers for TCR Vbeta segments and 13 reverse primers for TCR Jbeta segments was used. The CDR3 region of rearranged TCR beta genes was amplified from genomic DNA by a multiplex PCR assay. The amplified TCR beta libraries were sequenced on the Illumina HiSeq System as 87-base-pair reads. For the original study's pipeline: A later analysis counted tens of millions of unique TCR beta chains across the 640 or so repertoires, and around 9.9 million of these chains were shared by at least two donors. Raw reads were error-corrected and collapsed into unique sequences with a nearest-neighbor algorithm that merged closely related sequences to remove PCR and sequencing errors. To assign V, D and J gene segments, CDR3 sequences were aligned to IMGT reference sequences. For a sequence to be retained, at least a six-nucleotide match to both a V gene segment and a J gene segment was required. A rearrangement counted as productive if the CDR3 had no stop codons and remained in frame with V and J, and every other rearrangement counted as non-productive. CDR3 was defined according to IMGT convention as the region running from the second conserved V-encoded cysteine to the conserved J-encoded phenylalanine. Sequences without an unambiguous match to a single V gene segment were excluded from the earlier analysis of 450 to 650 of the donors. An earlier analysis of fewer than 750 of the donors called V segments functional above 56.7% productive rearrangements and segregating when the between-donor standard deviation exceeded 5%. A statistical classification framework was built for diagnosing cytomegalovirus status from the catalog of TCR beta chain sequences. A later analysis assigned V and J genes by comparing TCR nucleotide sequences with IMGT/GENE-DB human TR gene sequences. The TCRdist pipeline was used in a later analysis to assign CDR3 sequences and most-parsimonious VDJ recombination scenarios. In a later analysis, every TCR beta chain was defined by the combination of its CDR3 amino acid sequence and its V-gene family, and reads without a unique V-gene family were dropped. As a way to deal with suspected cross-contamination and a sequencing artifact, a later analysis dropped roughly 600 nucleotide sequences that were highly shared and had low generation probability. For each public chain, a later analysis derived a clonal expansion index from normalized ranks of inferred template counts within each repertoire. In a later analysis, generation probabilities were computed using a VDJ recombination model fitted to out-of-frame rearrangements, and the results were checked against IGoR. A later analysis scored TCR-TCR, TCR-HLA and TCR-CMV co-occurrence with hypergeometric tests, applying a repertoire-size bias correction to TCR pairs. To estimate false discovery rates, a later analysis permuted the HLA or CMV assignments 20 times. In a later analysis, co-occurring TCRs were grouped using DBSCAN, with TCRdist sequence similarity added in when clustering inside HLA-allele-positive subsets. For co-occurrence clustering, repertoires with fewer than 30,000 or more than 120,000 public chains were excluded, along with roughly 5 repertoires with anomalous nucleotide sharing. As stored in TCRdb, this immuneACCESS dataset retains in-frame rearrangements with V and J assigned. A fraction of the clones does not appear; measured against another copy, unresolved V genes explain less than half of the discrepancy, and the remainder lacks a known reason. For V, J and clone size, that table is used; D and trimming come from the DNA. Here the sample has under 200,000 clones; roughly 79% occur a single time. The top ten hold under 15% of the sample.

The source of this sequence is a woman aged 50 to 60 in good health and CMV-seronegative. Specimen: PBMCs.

In nucleotide form, the sequence is TGTGCCAGCAGCTTCCCAGGGGGAGAGACCCAGTACTTC. It specifies CASSFPGGETQYF. The rearranged chain carries TRBV5-4 and TRBJ2-5, with 7 bases in between that match TRBD1. The CDR3 numbers 13 residues from cysteine through phenylalanine. Only CDR3 DNA is held: 39 bases, read in frame from base 1. V has 2 bases trimmed and J has 4 bases trimmed; junction bases matching no gene number 2. The germline V gene (reference sequence) specifies SGHNT as CDR1 and YYREEE as CDR2.